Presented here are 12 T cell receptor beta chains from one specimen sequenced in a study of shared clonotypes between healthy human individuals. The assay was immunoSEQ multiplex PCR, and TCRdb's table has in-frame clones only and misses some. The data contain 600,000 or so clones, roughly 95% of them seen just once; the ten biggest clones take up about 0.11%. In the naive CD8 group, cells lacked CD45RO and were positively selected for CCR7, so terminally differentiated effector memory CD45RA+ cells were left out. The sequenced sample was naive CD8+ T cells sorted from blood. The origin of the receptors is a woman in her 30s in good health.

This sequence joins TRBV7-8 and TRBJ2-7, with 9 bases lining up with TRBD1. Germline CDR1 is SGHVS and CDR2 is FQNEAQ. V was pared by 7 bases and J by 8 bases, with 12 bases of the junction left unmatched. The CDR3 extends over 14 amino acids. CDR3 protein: CASIPGQGLVKQYF. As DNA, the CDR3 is TGTGCCAGCATCCCGGGACAGGGTCTTGTGAAGCAGTACTTC.

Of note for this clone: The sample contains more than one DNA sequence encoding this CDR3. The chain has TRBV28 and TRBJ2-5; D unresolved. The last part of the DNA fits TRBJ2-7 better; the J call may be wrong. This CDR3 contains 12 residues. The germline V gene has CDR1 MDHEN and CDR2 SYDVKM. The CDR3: CASSPGSYEQYF. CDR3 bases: TGTGCCAGCAGCCCAGGCTCCTACGAGCAGTACTTC.

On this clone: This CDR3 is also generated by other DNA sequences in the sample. CDR3 coding DNA: TGTGCCAGCAGCCAAGATCCTAGCGGGAGCTCTTACGAGCAGTACTTC. Protein: CASSQDPSGSSYEQYF. V is TRBV4-2 and J is TRBJ2-7; 10 positions agree with TRBD2. This CDR3 spans 16 amino acids. Germline values: CDR1 LGHNA, CDR2 YNFKEQ. The junction had 6 bases not matched to a gene; V was cut back by 0 bases and J by 4 bases.

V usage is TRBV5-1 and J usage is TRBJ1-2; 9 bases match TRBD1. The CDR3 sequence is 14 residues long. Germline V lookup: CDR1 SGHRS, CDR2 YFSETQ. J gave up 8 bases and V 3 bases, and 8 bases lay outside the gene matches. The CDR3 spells CASSWGQGSDGYTF. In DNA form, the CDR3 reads TGCGCCAGCAGCTGGGGACAGGGATCTGACGGCTACACCTTC.

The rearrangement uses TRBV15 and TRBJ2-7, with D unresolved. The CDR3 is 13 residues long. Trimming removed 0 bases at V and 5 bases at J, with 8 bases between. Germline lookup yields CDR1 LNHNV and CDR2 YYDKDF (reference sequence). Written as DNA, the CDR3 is TGTGCCACCAGCAGAGATTGGCCGGACGAGCAGTACTTC. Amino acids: CATSRDWPDEQYF. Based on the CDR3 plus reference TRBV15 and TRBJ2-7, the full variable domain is DAMVIQNPRYQVTQFGKPVTLSCSQTLNHNVMYWYQQKSSQAPKLLFHYYDKDFNNEADTPDNFQSRRPNTSFCFLDIRSPGLGDTAMYLCATSRDWPDEQYFGPGTRLTVT.

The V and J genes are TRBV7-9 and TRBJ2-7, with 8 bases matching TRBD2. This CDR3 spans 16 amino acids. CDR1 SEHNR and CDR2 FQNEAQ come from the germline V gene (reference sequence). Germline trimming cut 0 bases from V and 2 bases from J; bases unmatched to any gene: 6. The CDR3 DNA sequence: TGTGCCAGCAGCTTAGCCCCTCCCGGGAGGGCCTACGAGCAGTACTTC. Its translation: CASSLAPPGRAYEQYF. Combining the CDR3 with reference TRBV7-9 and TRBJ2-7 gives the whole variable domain DTGVSQNPRHKITKRGQNVTFRCDPISEHNRLYWYRQTLGQGPEFLTYFQNEAQLEKSRLLSDRFSAERPKGSFSTLEIQRTEQGDSAMYLCASSLAPPGRAYEQYFGPGTRLTVT.

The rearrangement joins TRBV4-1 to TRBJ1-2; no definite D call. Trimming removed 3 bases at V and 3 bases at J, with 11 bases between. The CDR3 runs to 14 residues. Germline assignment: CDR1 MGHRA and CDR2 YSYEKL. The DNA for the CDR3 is TGCGCCAGCAGCCACAGTCAAGCGGACTATGGCTACACCTTC. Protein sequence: CASSHSQADYGYTF.

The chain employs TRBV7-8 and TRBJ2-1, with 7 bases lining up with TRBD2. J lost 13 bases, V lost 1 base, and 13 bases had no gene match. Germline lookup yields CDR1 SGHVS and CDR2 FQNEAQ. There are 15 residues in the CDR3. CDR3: CASSLGGPGREFQFF. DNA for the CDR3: TGTGCCAGCAGCTTAGGGGGCCCGGGGCGGGAGTTTCAGTTCTTC.

As DNA, the CDR3 is TGTGCCAGCAGGGAAAATAGCGGGAGGGTTGACGAGCAGTACTTC. Its protein is CASRENSGRVDEQYF. J is TRBJ2-5 and V is TRBV7-2, with TRBD2 matching over 11 bases. The end of the DNA aligns better with TRBJ2-7, so the J call may be wrong. Germline loops: CDR1 SGHTA, CDR2 FQGNSA. The CDR3 has 15 amino acids.

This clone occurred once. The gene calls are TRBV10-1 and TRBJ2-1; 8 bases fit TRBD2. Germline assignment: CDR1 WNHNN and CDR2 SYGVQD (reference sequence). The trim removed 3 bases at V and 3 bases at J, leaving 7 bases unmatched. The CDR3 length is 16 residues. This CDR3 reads CASSETLAELYNEQFF. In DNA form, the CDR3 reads TGCGCCAGCAGTGAAACACTAGCGGAACTCTACAATGAGCAGTTCTTC.

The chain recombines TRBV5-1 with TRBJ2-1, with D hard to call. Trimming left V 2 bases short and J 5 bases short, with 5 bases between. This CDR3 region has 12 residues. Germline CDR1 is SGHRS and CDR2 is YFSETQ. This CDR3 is CASSLRNNEQFF. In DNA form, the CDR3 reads TGCGCCAGCAGCTTAAGAAACAATGAGCAGTTCTTC.

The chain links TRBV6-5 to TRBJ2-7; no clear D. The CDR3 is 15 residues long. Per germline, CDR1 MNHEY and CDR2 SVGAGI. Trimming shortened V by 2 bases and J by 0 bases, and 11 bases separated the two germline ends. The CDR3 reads CASSYRSDSSYEQYF. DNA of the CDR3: TGTGCCAGCAGTTACCGGTCAGATAGCTCCTACGAGCAGTACTTC.